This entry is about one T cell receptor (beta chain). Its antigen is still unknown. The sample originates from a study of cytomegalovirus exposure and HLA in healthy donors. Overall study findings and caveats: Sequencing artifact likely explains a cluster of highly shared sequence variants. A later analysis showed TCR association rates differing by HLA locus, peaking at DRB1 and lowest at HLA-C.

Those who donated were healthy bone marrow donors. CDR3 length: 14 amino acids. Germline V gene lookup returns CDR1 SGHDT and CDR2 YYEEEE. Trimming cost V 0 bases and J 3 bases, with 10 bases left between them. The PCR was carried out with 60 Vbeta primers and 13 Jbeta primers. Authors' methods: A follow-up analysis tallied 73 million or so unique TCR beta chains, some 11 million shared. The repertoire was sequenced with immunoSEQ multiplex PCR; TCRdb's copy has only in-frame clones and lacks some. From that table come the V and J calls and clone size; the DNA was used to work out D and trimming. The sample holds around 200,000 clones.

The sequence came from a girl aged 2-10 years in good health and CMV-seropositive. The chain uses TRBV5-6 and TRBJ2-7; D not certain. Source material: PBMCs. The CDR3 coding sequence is TGTGCCAGCAGCTTGGCGACTCCGGTCTACGAGCAGTACTTC. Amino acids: CASSLATPVYEQYF.